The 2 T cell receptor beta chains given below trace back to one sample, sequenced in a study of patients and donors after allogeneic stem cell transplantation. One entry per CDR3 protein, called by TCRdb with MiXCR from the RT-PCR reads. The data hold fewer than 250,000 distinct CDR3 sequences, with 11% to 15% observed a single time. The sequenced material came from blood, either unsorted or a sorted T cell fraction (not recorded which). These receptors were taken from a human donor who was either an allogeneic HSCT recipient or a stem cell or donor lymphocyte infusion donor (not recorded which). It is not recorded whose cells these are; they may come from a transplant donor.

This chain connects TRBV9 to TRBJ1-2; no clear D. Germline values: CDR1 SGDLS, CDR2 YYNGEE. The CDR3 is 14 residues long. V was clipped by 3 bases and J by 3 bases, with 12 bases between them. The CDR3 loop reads CASSEEASHYGYTF. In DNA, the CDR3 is TGTGCCAGCAGCGAAGAGGCTTCACACTATGGCTACACCTTC. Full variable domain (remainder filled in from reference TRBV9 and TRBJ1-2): DSGVTQTPKHLITATGQRVTLRCSPRSGDLSVYWYQQSLDQGLQFLIQYYNGEERAKGNILERFSAQQFPDLHSELNLSSLELGDSALYFCASSEEASHYGYTFGSGTRLTVV.

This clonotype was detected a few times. The chain's CDR3 is CASSPIQTGNPYEQYF. CDR3 coding DNA: TGTGCCAGCAGCCCCATACAGACAGGGAACCCCTACGAGCAGTACTTC. This rearrangement joins TRBV5-6 to TRBJ2-7, with 7 bases that match TRBD1. Germline V gene data show CDR1 as SGHDT and CDR2 as YYEEEE. The J segment lost 2 bases and the V segment lost 4 bases, leaving 12 bases of the junction unmatched. This CDR3 has 16 residues.